The 14 T cell receptor beta chains below were found in one sample sequenced in a study of blood T cell repertoires in COVID-19. The protocol was immunoSEQ multiplex PCR, while the TCRdb copy is restricted to in-frame clones and leaves out a portion. The sample yields approximately 100,000 clones, over 75% seen once. The material sequenced was peripheral blood. The receptors originated from an older woman with acute or convalescent COVID-19.

V usage is TRBV19 and J usage is TRBJ1-1; perhaps TRBD1 as D (6 bases). Trimming took off 2 bases at V and 10 bases at J, with 20 bases between the two ends. The CDR3 has 15 residues. Looked up from germline, CDR1 is LNHDA and CDR2 is SQIVND (reference sequence). CDR3 residues: CASSITTTGNGRAFF. In DNA form, the CDR3 reads TGTGCCAGTAGTATAACGACAACAGGGAATGGAAGAGCTTTCTTT.

The rearrangement links TRBV5-1 to TRBJ1-2; 7 bases are shared with TRBD1. The ends lost 0 bases at V and 4 bases at J; junction bases unmatched: 3. Per the germline V gene, CDR1 is SGHRS and CDR2 is YFSETQ. The CDR3 sequence is 14 residues long. CDR3 amino acids: CASSLEGTAYGYTF. In nucleotides, the CDR3 is TGCGCCAGCAGCTTGGAGGGGACAGCCTATGGCTACACCTTC.

This clone was seen a single time. J is TRBJ1-5 and V is TRBV28; D not resolved. Between the trimmed V and J ends, which lost 4 bases and 6 bases, there was a span of 13 bases. The length of the CDR3 is 14 residues. CDR1 and CDR2 from the germline V gene are MDHEN and SYDVKM. Written as DNA, the CDR3 is TGTGCCAGCAGTTACGACTCACGGGGTCAGCCCCAGCATTTT. The encoded protein is CASSYDSRGQPQHF.

The gene calls are TRBV11-2 and TRBJ2-3; 8 bases map to TRBD2. Trimming took 5 bases from V and 6 from J; bases not matched to a gene: 4. This CDR3 has 13 amino acids. From germline, CDR1 is SGHAT and CDR2 FQNNGV. This CDR3 is CASSLREGDTQYF. CDR3 in DNA: TGTGCCAGCAGCCTACGGGAGGGGGATACGCAGTATTTT. Combining the CDR3 with reference TRBV11-2 and TRBJ2-3 gives the whole variable domain EAGVAQSPRYKIIEKRQSVAFWCNPISGHATLYWYQQILGQGPKLLIQFQNNGVVDDSQLPKDRFSAERLKGVDSTLKIQPAKLEDSAVYLCASSLREGDTQYFGPGTRLTVL.

This rearrangement joins TRBV11-2 to TRBJ2-3; TRBD1 is a possible D gene (5 bases). From germline, CDR1 is SGHAT and CDR2 FQNNGV. CDR3 length: 14 amino acids. V was trimmed by 2 bases and J by 2 bases, leaving 8 bases between them. The CDR3 sequence is CASSLNGHTDTQYF. CDR3 sequence (DNA): TGTGCCAGCAGCTTAAATGGACACACAGATACGCAGTATTTT.

This chain joins TRBV6-5 and TRBJ1-1; D remains unclear. V was cut by 6 bases and J by 2 bases, with 13 bases left in between. The CDR3 has 14 amino acids. CDR1 MNHEY and CDR2 SVGAGI come from the germline V gene. The CDR3 region is CASRLDSPNTEAFF. In DNA form, the CDR3 reads TGTGCCAGCAGATTGGACTCACCCAACACTGAAGCTTTCTTT.

The chain is built from TRBV6-5 and TRBJ1-1, with 8 bases identical to TRBD1. Germline-derived CDR1 and CDR2 are MNHEY and SVGAGI. This CDR3 spans 14 amino acids. J gave up 4 bases and V 5 bases, and 6 bases lay outside the gene matches. The chain's CDR3 is CASSNADRGTEAFF. The CDR3 DNA reads as TGTGCCAGCAGTAACGCAGACAGGGGCACTGAAGCTTTCTTT.

V is TRBV28 and J is TRBJ2-3, with 7 bases matching TRBD2. The CDR3 loop spans 13 amino acids. Germline V lookup: CDR1 MDHEN, CDR2 SYDVKM. Trimming cost V 6 bases and J 5 bases; bases outside gene matches: 5. The CDR3 region is CASRAGVVDTQYF. In nucleotides, the CDR3 is TGTGCCAGCAGGGCGGGAGTGGTAGATACGCAGTATTTT. Using reference TRBV28 and TRBJ2-3 for the parts outside the CDR3, the full variable domain is DVKVTQSSRYLVKRTGEKVFLECVQDMDHENMFWYRQDPGLGLRLIYFSYDVKMKEKGDIPEGYSVSREKKERFSLILESASTNQTSMYLCASRAGVVDTQYFGPGTRLTVL.

V and J are TRBV5-1 and TRBJ2-1; 8 bases map to TRBD2. Unmatched junction bases numbered 7, after V lost 0 bases and J lost 8 bases. This CDR3 contains 15 residues. Germline CDR1 SGHRS, CDR2 YFSETQ. CDR3 nucleotide sequence: TGCGCCAGCAGCTTGGGGACTAGCCCCACGGATGAGCAGTTCTTC. Its translation: CASSLGTSPTDEQFF. Variable domain in full (rest from reference TRBV5-1 and TRBJ2-1): KAGVTQTPRYLIKTRGQQVTLSCSPISGHRSVSWYQQTPGQGLQFLFEYFSETQRNKGNFPGRFSGRQFSNSRSEMNVSTLELGDSALYLCASSLGTSPTDEQFFGPGTRLTVL.

This clone was picked up a small number of times. The chain links TRBV5-1 to TRBJ1-3; D uncertain. CDR3 length: 16 residues. V dropped 0 bases and J dropped 2 bases, with 12 bases sitting between them. In germline, CDR1 is SGHRS, CDR2 YFSETQ. The CDR3 reads CASSLGGARAGNTIYF. In DNA form, the CDR3 reads TGCGCCAGCAGCTTGGGAGGTGCCAGAGCTGGAAACACCATATATTTT.

The rearrangement joins TRBV27 to TRBJ2-1; 15 bases fit TRBD2. Germline-derived CDR1 and CDR2 are MNHEY and SMNVEV (reference sequence). V lost 5 bases and J lost 6; bases outside the gene matches: 2. The CDR3 contains 15 residues. The CDR3 region is CASSKGLAGGNEQFF. Here the CDR3 DNA reads TGTGCCAGCAGTAAGGGACTAGCGGGAGGCAATGAGCAGTTCTTC.

This CDR3 is CATSRGEYNEQFF. In DNA form, the CDR3 reads TGTGCCACCTCTAGAGGAGAGTACAATGAGCAGTTCTTC. The chain has TRBV10-3 and TRBJ2-1; D gene unclear. CDR1 is ENHRY, CDR2 SYGVKD, per germline. The V end lost 10 bases, the J end lost 4 bases, and 14 bases lay between the germline ends. The CDR3 loop spans 13 amino acids.

The gene calls are TRBV7-8 and TRBJ2-1, with 9 nucleotides matching TRBD2. Germline V gene lookup returns CDR1 SGHVS and CDR2 FQNEAQ. Trimming cost V 0 bases and J 6 bases; bases outside gene matches: 6. This CDR3 is 16 amino acids long. CDR3 DNA: TGTGCCAGCAGCTTAGCTAGCCTAGCGGGGATCAATGAGCAGTTCTTC. Protein sequence: CASSLASLAGINEQFF.

This clone has a handful of counts. The chain couples TRBV5-1 to TRBJ2-2; D uncertain. Germline lookup yields CDR1 SGHRS and CDR2 YFSETQ. V lost 0 bases and J 5 bases, leaving 5 bases between the germline ends. The CDR3 sequence is 13 residues long. This chain's CDR3 is CASSLDRTGELFF. The CDR3 nucleotides are TGCGCCAGCAGCTTGGATCGGACCGGGGAGCTGTTTTTT.